This T cell receptor beta chain derives from a study of blood T cell repertoires in COVID-19. In the authors' workflow: Amplification with reference gene primers provided the estimates of nucleated cell counts. The repertoire was sequenced with immunoSEQ multiplex PCR; TCRdb's copy has only in-frame clones and lacks some. The V and J calls and clone size are taken from that table; D and trimming were inferred from the DNA. The sample shows around 100,000 clones, around 80% of them seen only once. The CDR3 loop spans 20 amino acids. The J segment lost 0 bases and the V segment lost 3 bases, leaving 19 bases of the junction unmatched. Germline-derived CDR1 and CDR2 are SGDLS and YYNGEE.

This sequence joins TRBV9 and TRBJ1-1; 8 bases fit TRBD1. This receptor was taken from a woman in her sixties or seventies with acute or convalescent COVID-19. The material sequenced was peripheral blood. CDR3 DNA: TGTGCCAGCAGCGCCCCCAGGGCAACAGGGGGAGTTCCCCTGAACACTGAAGCTTTCTTT. Translating it yields CASSAPRATGGVPLNTEAFF.